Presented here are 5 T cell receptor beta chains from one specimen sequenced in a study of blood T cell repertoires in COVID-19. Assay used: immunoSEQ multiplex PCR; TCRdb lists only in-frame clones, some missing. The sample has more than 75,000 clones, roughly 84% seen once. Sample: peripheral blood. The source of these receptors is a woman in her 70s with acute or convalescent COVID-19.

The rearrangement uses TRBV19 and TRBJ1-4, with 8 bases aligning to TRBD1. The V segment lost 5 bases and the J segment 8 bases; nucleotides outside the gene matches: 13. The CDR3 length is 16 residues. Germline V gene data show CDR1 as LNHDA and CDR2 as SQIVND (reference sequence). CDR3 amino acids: CASSLQTGAAGEKLFF. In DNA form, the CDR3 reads TGTGCCAGTAGTCTACAGACAGGGGCCGCCGGGGAAAAACTGTTTTTT.

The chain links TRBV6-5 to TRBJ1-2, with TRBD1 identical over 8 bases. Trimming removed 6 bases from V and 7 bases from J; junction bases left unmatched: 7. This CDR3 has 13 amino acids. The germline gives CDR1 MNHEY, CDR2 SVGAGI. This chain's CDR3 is CASRFQGASGYTF. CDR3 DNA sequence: TGTGCCAGCAGATTTCAGGGGGCAAGTGGCTACACCTTC.

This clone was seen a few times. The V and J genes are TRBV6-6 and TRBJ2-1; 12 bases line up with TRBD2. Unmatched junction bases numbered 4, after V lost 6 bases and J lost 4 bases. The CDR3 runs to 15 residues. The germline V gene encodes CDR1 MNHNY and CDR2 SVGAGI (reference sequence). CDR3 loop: CASSPSGGGYNEQFF. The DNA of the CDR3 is TGTGCCAGCAGCCCTAGCGGGGGGGGATACAATGAGCAGTTCTTC.

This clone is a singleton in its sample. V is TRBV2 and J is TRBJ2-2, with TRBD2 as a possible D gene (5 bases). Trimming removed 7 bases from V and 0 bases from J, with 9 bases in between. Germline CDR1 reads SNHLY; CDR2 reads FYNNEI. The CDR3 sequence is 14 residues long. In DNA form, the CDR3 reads TGTGCCAGCACCCGAGCGGCGAACACCGGGGAGCTGTTTTTT. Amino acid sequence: CASTRAANTGELFF.

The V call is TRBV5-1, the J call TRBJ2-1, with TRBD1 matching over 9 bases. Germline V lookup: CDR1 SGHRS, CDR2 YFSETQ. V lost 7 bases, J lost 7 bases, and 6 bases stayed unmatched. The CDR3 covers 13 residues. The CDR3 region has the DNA TGCGCCAGCGGGGGGACAGGGACGAATGAGCAGTTCTTC. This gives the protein CASGGTGTNEQFF.